The 22 T cell receptor beta chains below come from one sample, sequenced in a study of blood T cell repertoires in COVID-19. TCRdb keeps only in-frame clones here, not all; method: immunoSEQ multiplex PCR. The repertoire holds tens of thousands of clones, with 91% as singletons. What was sequenced was peripheral blood. These receptors all stem from a human donor with active COVID-19. The donor label of this sample is uncertain.

J is TRBJ2-2 and V is TRBV14; 8 bases are shared with TRBD1. In germline, CDR1 is SGHDN, CDR2 FVKESK. This CDR3 is built from 15 residues. V trimming: 1 base; J trimming: 6 bases; junction bases outside the gene matches: 4. The CDR3 DNA follows: TGTGCCAGCAGCCAAGCCGGACAGGGTGCCGGGGAGCTGTTTTTT. Residues: CASSQAGQGAGELFF.

The chain combines TRBV18 with TRBJ1-2, with TRBD1 as a possible D gene (5 bases). The V end was cut by 1 base, the J end by 7 bases, with 13 bases between. The CDR3 is 14 residues long. CDR1 and CDR2 (germline): KGHSH, LQKENI. The CDR3 DNA is TGTGCCAGCTCACCACTCTCCGGGGGTGGTGGCTACACCTTC. Its protein is CASSPLSGGGGYTF.

The V call is TRBV5-4, the J call TRBJ2-3; 12 bases fit TRBD2. The CDR3 totals 15 residues. Per germline, CDR1 SGHNT and CDR2 YYREEE (reference sequence). J lost 5 bases, V lost 1 base, and 2 bases had no gene match. CDR3 DNA sequence: TGTGCCAGCAGCTTGCGACTAGCGGGGGAAGATACGCAGTATTTT. Encoded protein: CASSLRLAGEDTQYF. The full variable domain, its missing parts supplied by reference TRBV5-4 and TRBJ2-3, is ETGVTQSPTHLIKTRGQQVTLRCSSQSGHNTVSWYQQALGQGPQFIFQYYREEENGRGNFPPRFSGLQFPNYSSELNVNALELDDSALYLCASSLRLAGEDTQYFGPGTRLTVL.

V gene TRBV15 combines with J gene TRBJ1-2; D unclear. V shed 1 base and J shed 2 bases, with 17 bases lying between them. This CDR3 is 17 amino acids long. Germline V gene sequence: CDR1 LNHNV, CDR2 YYDKDF (reference sequence). The CDR3 coding sequence is TGTGCCACCAGCAGAGGTGGCACAGACACCTGGAACTATGGCTACACCTTC. It yields the protein CATSRGGTDTWNYGYTF.

The chain is built from TRBV4-3 and TRBJ2-1; 9 bases align to TRBD2. Losses at the gene ends were 5 bases for V and 5 bases for J; bases not matched to a gene: 10. This CDR3 is 16 amino acids long. Germline V gene lookup returns CDR1 LGHNA and CDR2 YSLEER. The CDR3: CASSSTAAGGNNEQFF. In DNA, the CDR3 is TGCGCCAGCAGCTCCACGGCAGCGGGGGGTAACAATGAGCAGTTCTTC.

This clone has only a few counts. This chain joins TRBV19 and TRBJ1-5; tentatively, D is TRBD1 (6 bases). The CDR3 consists of 14 residues. The germline V gene encodes CDR1 LNHDA and CDR2 SQIVND (reference sequence). V dropped 3 bases and J dropped 7 bases, with 13 bases sitting between them. CDR3 amino acids: CASSMNRDYQPQHF. CDR3 in DNA: TGTGCCAGTAGTATGAACAGGGATTACCAGCCCCAGCATTTT.

V gene TRBV15 combines with J gene TRBJ2-3; no definite D call. This CDR3 region has 14 residues. The germline gives CDR1 LNHNV, CDR2 YYDKDF (reference sequence). The V gene lost 5 bases and the J gene lost 5 bases, with 14 bases spanning the gap. Written as DNA, the CDR3 is TGTGCCACCAGCCCCCCTCTGCGGTTAGATACGCAGTATTTT. Translation: CATSPPLRLDTQYF.

CDR3 in DNA: TGTGCCAGCAGTGAAGAGGCAGGGAGGGACACTGAAGCTTTCTTT. It codes for CASSEEAGRDTEAFF. The chain combines TRBV6-1 with TRBJ1-1, with D possibly TRBD1 on 5 matching bases. Germline CDR1 is MNHNS and CDR2 is SASEGT. The V end lost 1 base, the J end lost 3 bases, and 12 bases lay between the germline ends. The CDR3 totals 15 residues.

The rearrangement links TRBV2 to TRBJ1-2; no firm D call. The germline gives CDR1 SNHLY, CDR2 FYNNEI. The germline V and J ends were trimmed by 6 bases and 5 bases, with 19 bases remaining between them. The CDR3 length is 15 residues. This CDR3 is CASSQRSDAGYGYTF. The CDR3 nucleotides are TGTGCCAGCAGCCAAAGATCGGACGCGGGATATGGCTACACCTTC.

The chain joins TRBV6-5 to TRBJ1-2; TRBD1 is a possible D gene (6 bases). Per the germline V gene, CDR1 is MNHEY and CDR2 is SVGAGI. V lost 6 bases and J 0 bases, leaving 14 bases between the germline ends. CDR3 length: 15 residues. CDR3 protein: CASSSPGHPNYGYTF. The CDR3 bases are TGTGCCAGCAGCAGCCCGGGACACCCTAACTATGGCTACACCTTC.

The rearrangement uses TRBV7-2 and TRBJ2-7; the D gene is possibly TRBD1 (5 bases). V lost 6 bases and J 2 bases, leaving 14 bases between the germline ends. The CDR3 totals 14 residues. CDR1 is SGHTA, CDR2 FQGNSA, per germline. The DNA for the CDR3 is TGTGCCAGCAGTGCCCGACACAGGACCTACGAGCAGTACTTC. Translation: CASSARHRTYEQYF.

This chain uses TRBV9 with TRBJ1-6; TRBD1 is a possible D gene (6 bases). Germline CDR1 reads SGDLS; CDR2 reads YYNGEE. V shed 0 bases and J shed 5 bases, with 6 bases lying between them. The CDR3 loop spans 14 amino acids. The CDR3 sequence is CASSVAGDNSPLHF. The CDR3 coding sequence is TGTGCCAGCAGCGTAGCAGGGGATAATTCACCCCTCCACTTT.

The chain combines TRBV5-4 with TRBJ1-3; 10 bases line up with TRBD1. V lost 5 bases to trimming and J lost 1 base; unmatched junction nucleotides: 3. The V gene's germline CDR1 is SGHNT and CDR2 YYREEE (reference sequence). The CDR3 is 15 residues long. Here the CDR3 DNA reads TGTGCCAGCAGTTGGGGACAGGGGTCTGGAAACACCATATATTTT. Protein sequence: CASSWGQGSGNTIYF.

The rearrangement joins TRBV2 to TRBJ2-7; TRBD1 aligns across 9 bases. J gave up 4 bases and V 8 bases, and 6 bases lay outside the gene matches. This CDR3 spans 13 amino acids. Germline loops: CDR1 SNHLY, CDR2 FYNNEI. CDR3 nucleotides: TGTGCCAGCGGAGGACAGGGGTTATACGAGCAGTACTTC. Translation gives CASGGQGLYEQYF.

The rearrangement uses TRBV11-2 and TRBJ1-1, with 10 bases that match TRBD1. V shed 5 bases, J shed 4 bases, and the junction held 7 bases outside the gene matches. Per germline, CDR1 SGHAT and CDR2 FQNNGV. This CDR3 has 15 amino acids. The CDR3 DNA follows: TGTGCCAGCAGCAACGTCCGACAGGGGGCCACTGAAGCTTTCTTT. Its translation is CASSNVRQGATEAFF.

This rearrangement joins TRBV2 to TRBJ2-1, with D possibly matching TRBD2 (7 bases). The germline gives CDR1 SNHLY, CDR2 FYNNEI. The CDR3 sequence is 17 residues long. V was trimmed by 2 bases and J by 0 bases, leaving 14 bases between them. CDR3 amino acids: CASSEIDAGASYNEQFF. DNA of the CDR3: TGTGCCAGCAGTGAAATCGATGCGGGGGCCTCCTACAATGAGCAGTTCTTC.

V and J are TRBV5-4 and TRBJ2-6; possibly TRBD1 for D (6 bases). The CDR3 is 16 residues long. Germline assignment: CDR1 SGHNT and CDR2 YYREEE (reference sequence). V was pared by 4 bases and J by 0 bases, with 11 bases between. The CDR3 DNA follows: TGTGCCAGCAGCACCGGGACACACTCTGGGGCCAACGTCCTGACTTTC. This translates into CASSTGTHSGANVLTF. Looking up the rest from reference TRBV5-4 and TRBJ2-6 gives the full variable domain: ETGVTQSPTHLIKTRGQQVTLRCSSQSGHNTVSWYQQALGQGPQFIFQYYREEENGRGNFPPRFSGLQFPNYSSELNVNALELDDSALYLCASSTGTHSGANVLTFGAGSRLTVL.

The chain is built from TRBV6-5 and TRBJ2-3; possible D gene TRBD2, 5 bases. There are 15 residues in the CDR3. Trimming took 2 bases from V and 2 from J, leaving 11 bases between them. The germline gives CDR1 MNHEY, CDR2 SVGAGI. For the CDR3, the DNA is TGTGCCAGCAGTTACGCCCAGGAGGACACAGATACGCAGTATTTT. Its translation is CASSYAQEDTDTQYF.

This rearrangement joins TRBV7-9 to TRBJ1-4; D unresolved. In germline, CDR1 is SEHNR, CDR2 FQNEAQ (reference sequence). The CDR3 runs to 16 residues. Trimming removed 1 base from V and 0 bases from J, with 9 bases in between. CDR3 sequence reads: CASSLVSGTTNEKLFF. In nucleotides, the CDR3 is TGTGCCAGCAGCTTAGTATCGGGGACAACTAATGAAAAACTGTTTTTT.

The chain employs TRBV4-1 and TRBJ1-5; D is possibly TRBD1 (5 bases). CDR1 is MGHRA and CDR2 is YSYEKL in the germline V gene. The germline V and J ends were trimmed by 0 bases and 8 bases, with 17 bases remaining between them. This CDR3 has 16 amino acids. DNA of the CDR3: TGCGCCAGCAGCCAAGAGGGGGGGGTCACCCAGGAGCCCCAGCATTTT. This gives the protein CASSQEGGVTQEPQHF.

The chain combines TRBV7-8 with TRBJ2-7, with 9 bases that match TRBD1. The ends lost 5 bases at V and 3 bases at J; junction bases unmatched: 8. Germline V gene data show CDR1 as SGHVS and CDR2 as FQNEAQ. This CDR3 is 15 amino acids long. This chain's CDR3 is CASSPRTGEDYEQYF. The CDR3, as DNA: TGTGCCAGCAGCCCTCGGACAGGGGAGGACTACGAGCAGTACTTC. The complete variable domain, with remaining parts taken from reference TRBV7-8 and TRBJ2-7, reads GAGVSQSPRYKVAKRGQDVALRCDPISGHVSLFWYQQALGQGPEFLTYFQNEAQLDKSGLPSDRFFAERPEGSVSTLKIQRTQQEDSAVYLCASSPRTGEDYEQYFGPGTRLTVT.

The chain is built from TRBV19 and TRBJ2-1, with a tentative D call TRBD1 (6 bases). Trimming pared 5 bases from V and 8 bases from J, leaving 10 bases between. Per the germline V gene, CDR1 is LNHDA and CDR2 is SQIVND (reference sequence). This CDR3 contains 12 residues. The CDR3 loop is CASSVTGDEQFF. The CDR3 region has the DNA TGTGCCAGTAGTGTGACAGGCGATGAGCAGTTCTTC. Based on the CDR3 plus reference TRBV19 and TRBJ2-1, the full variable domain is DGGITQSPKYLFRKEGQNVTLSCEQNLNHDAMYWYRQDPGQGLRLIYYSQIVNDFQKGDIAEGYSVSREKKESFPLTVTSAQKNPTAFYLCASSVTGDEQFFGPGTRLTVL.